This is a list of T cell receptor beta chains from one sample in a study of T-cell reconstitution after alpha-beta-depleted transplantation in children. Via MiXCR, TCRdb re-called the PCR reads, giving one row per CDR3 protein. The sample yields about 200,000 distinct CDR3 sequences, 14% to 15% seen once. Sequencing used PBMCs from the stem cell graft donor, obtained from the stem cell graft. The source of these receptors is a human donor who donated a stem cell graft to a child with acute lymphoblastic leukemia. The CDR3 runs from the conserved cysteine through the conserved F or W. The order of the fields is clone size, V gene, J gene, CDR3 protein. Where a row states a size, it is once, few, many or the class of an expanded clone; other rows omit it.

many	TRBV12-3/TRBV12-4	TRBJ1-5	CASSSIWDRLSNQPQHF
.	TRBV7-9	TRBJ2-1	CASSPPPRLAPYNEQFF
many	TRBV12-3/TRBV12-4	TRBJ2-2	CASSLIWDGSNTGELFF
few	TRBV20-1	TRBJ2-7	CSASKWEGRGEQYF
many	TRBV12-3/TRBV12-4	TRBJ1-4	CASSLGTEDNEKLFF
once	TRBV19	TRBJ2-2	CASSIAGVGTGELFF
many	TRBV7-8	TRBJ1-2	CASSPNSPDRAYGYTF
.	TRBV30	TRBJ2-7	CAWSETVSYEQYF
many	TRBV12-3/TRBV12-4	TRBJ2-1	CASSFRGGVLDYNEQFF
many	TRBV12-3/TRBV12-4	TRBJ2-7	CASSSGVGGYEQYF
many	TRBV7-8	TRBJ2-2	CASSPGPGGTGELFF
many	TRBV28	TRBJ2-1	CASSSVGSSYNEQFF
many	TRBV7-9	TRBJ2-1	CASSGARTNNEQFF
.	TRBV10-2	TRBJ1-5	CASRDRTGKDPQHF
many	TRBV4-1	TRBJ1-1	CASSGRVGMNTEAFF
.	TRBV23-1	TRBJ2-1	CASVIRGAYNEQFF
few	TRBV5-1	TRBJ1-1	CASSIRTGQGAFAFF
.	TRBV3-1	TRBJ2-7	CASSQLSGLAGEEQYF
.	TRBV10-2	TRBJ2-3	CASNPTGGVTDTQYF
many	TRBV12-3/TRBV12-4	TRBJ2-3	CASRRSVDTQYF
many	TRBV7-6	TRBJ2-7	CASSLAEASICYEQYF
.	TRBV30	TRBJ1-1	CAWMGRGGTEAFF
many	TRBV5-1	TRBJ1-1	CASSLVRWRGQGQNTEAFF
.	TRBV5-1	TRBJ2-7	CASSLRQGSEQYF
.	TRBV5-5	TRBJ1-1	CASSSRVNTEAFF
many	TRBV12-3/TRBV12-4	TRBJ1-1	CASSNQRNTEAFF
many	TRBV5-1	TRBJ1-1	CASSWTAMNTEAFF
many	TRBV6-1	TRBJ2-3	CASSRDRGTDTQYF